One sample yielded the 32 T cell receptor beta chains listed below, sequenced in a study of blood T cell repertoires in COVID-19. Sequenced by immunoSEQ multiplex PCR; TCRdb stores in-frame clones only, minus some. This table has 150,000 to 180,000 clones, about 86% appearing once. Sequencing used peripheral blood. The receptors stem from a woman aged 55-69 years with acute or convalescent COVID-19.

The chain employs TRBV11-2 and TRBJ1-3; D remains ambiguous. The CDR3 length is 16 residues. V was pared by 3 bases and J by 0 bases, with 12 bases between. The germline V gene encodes CDR1 SGHAT and CDR2 FQNNGV. The CDR3 DNA follows: TGTGCCAGCAGCTTCCCAGGTCCCTTCTCTGGAAACACCATATATTTT. It translates to CASSFPGPFSGNTIYF. Based on the CDR3 plus reference TRBV11-2 and TRBJ1-3, the full variable domain is EAGVAQSPRYKIIEKRQSVAFWCNPISGHATLYWYQQILGQGPKLLIQFQNNGVVDDSQLPKDRFSAERLKGVDSTLKIQPAKLEDSAVYLCASSFPGPFSGNTIYFGEGSWLTVV.

The chain combines TRBV2 with TRBJ2-5, with TRBD2 identical over 10 bases. Trimming cost V 8 bases and J 7 bases; bases outside gene matches: 7. Looked up from germline, CDR1 is SNHLY and CDR2 is FYNNEI. The CDR3 extends over 13 amino acids. The CDR3 loop is CASLVGLAATQYF. The CDR3 bases are TGTGCCAGCCTGGTCGGACTAGCGGCGACCCAGTACTTC. The variable domain in full, with the rest retrieved from reference TRBV2 and TRBJ2-5, is EPEVTQTPSHQVTQMGQEVILRCVPISNHLYFYWYRQILGQKVEFLVSFYNNEISEKSEIFDDQFSVERPDGSNFTLKIRSTKLEDSAMYFCASLVGLAATQYFGPGTRLLVL.

J is TRBJ2-1 and V is TRBV15, with 10 positions matching TRBD2. Germline CDR1 reads LNHNV; CDR2 reads YYDKDF (reference sequence). The V segment lost 0 bases and the J segment 3 bases; nucleotides outside the gene matches: 11. The CDR3 totals 19 residues. The CDR3 loop is CATSRDQGLAPGVYNEQFF. CDR3 bases: TGTGCCACCAGCAGAGATCAGGGACTAGCGCCAGGGGTCTACAATGAGCAGTTCTTC.

The V and J genes are TRBV5-4 and TRBJ1-1, with D possibly being TRBD1 (6 bases). Germline CDR1 is SGHNT and CDR2 is YYREEE (reference sequence). Trimming shortened V by 4 bases and J by 10 bases, and 17 bases separated the two germline ends. This CDR3 comprises 13 residues. The CDR3 spells CASSPQPGQRAFF. The CDR3 DNA is TGTGCCAGCAGCCCGCAACCTGGACAGCGAGCTTTCTTT.

The J gene is TRBJ2-1, the V gene TRBV10-1; D may be TRBD1 (5 bases). Germline-derived CDR1 and CDR2 are WNHNN and SYGVQD (reference sequence). Trimming removed 2 bases from V and 8 bases from J, with 13 bases in between. CDR3 size: 14 residues. In DNA, the CDR3 is TGCGCCAGCAGTGAGCCAGGGTCAAAGGATGAGCAGTTCTTC. This codes for CASSEPGSKDEQFF.

The CDR3 bases are TGTGCCAGCACGTTCGGCCGACAGGGTGCCTATCAGAGTAATGAAAAACTGTTTTTT. Its protein product is CASTFGRQGAYQSNEKLFF. The chain joins TRBV5-6 to TRBJ1-4, with 7 bases matching TRBD1. Germline assignment: CDR1 SGHDT and CDR2 YYEEEE. V lost 6 bases to trimming and J lost 4 bases; unmatched junction nucleotides: 21. The CDR3 spans 19 residues.

The sample holds a few counts of this clone. V usage is TRBV23-1 and J usage is TRBJ1-5, with 8 bases identical to TRBD1. TRBV23-1 carries the ORF label, with uncertain function. With 4 bases clipped from V and 7 bases from J, the junction kept 9 bases outside the gene matches. The CDR3 has 15 residues. The CDR3 protein is CASSPQGQGGQPQHF. The CDR3 DNA reads TGCGCCAGCAGTCCCCAAGGACAGGGTGGACAGCCCCAGCATTTT.

This chain uses TRBV19 with TRBJ2-3, with TRBD2 matching 11 bases. The CDR3 runs 15 residues. The germline CDR1 and CDR2 sequences are LNHDA and SQIVND (reference sequence). Trimming at V came to 5 bases and at J to 6 bases, leaving 7 bases not matched to a gene. The chain's CDR3 is CASSATSGVSDTQYF. As DNA, the CDR3 is TGTGCCAGTAGTGCGACTAGCGGGGTTAGCGATACGCAGTATTTT.

This clone came up once. The chain employs TRBV4-1 and TRBJ1-5, with D possibly matching TRBD1 (5 bases). The CDR3 runs to 14 residues. The germline V gene encodes CDR1 MGHRA and CDR2 YSYEKL. V lost 4 bases and J 4 bases, leaving 11 bases between the germline ends. CDR3: CASSPREGNQPQHF. CDR3 DNA: TGCGCCAGCAGCCCCCGGGAGGGGAATCAGCCCCAGCATTTT.

V usage is TRBV30 and J usage is TRBJ2-6, with 13 bases lining up with TRBD2. Germline trimming cut 1 base from V and 1 base from J; bases unmatched to any gene: 4. The CDR3 sequence is 18 residues long. Per the germline V gene, CDR1 is GTSNPN and CDR2 is SVGIG (reference sequence). CDR3 bases: TGTGCCTGGAGTGGATCGGGACTAGCGGGGTCTGGGGCCAACGTCCTGACTTTC. Protein sequence: CAWSGSGLAGSGANVLTF.

This clone was seen a single time. The chain is built from TRBV4-1 and TRBJ2-5; TRBD2 is a possible D gene (5 bases). CDR1 is MGHRA and CDR2 is YSYEKL in the germline V gene. V lost 6 bases and J lost 2, with 16 bases in between. The CDR3 runs to 15 residues. The CDR3 reads CASRGFGRGQETQYF. CDR3 bases: TGCGCCAGCAGAGGTTTTGGTCGAGGGCAAGAGACCCAGTACTTC.

The chain carries TRBV6-1 and TRBJ1-5; 12 bases are a match to TRBD1. The trim removed 4 bases at V and 2 bases at J, leaving 9 bases unmatched. This CDR3 comprises 18 residues. The V gene's germline CDR1 is MNHNS and CDR2 SASEGT. The CDR3 protein is CASSAGTGGAGGNQPQHF. CDR3 nucleotides: TGTGCCAGCAGTGCCGGGACAGGGGGCGCGGGTGGCAATCAGCCCCAGCATTTT.

This clone was recorded a few times. The rearrangement joins TRBV6-5 to TRBJ1-3, with 11 bases lining up with TRBD1. V lost 6 bases, J lost 2 bases, and 0 bases stayed unmatched. CDR3 size: 14 residues. The germline V gene has CDR1 MNHEY and CDR2 SVGAGI. The CDR3 DNA reads TGTGCCAGCAGGGGACAGGGGGCTGGAAACACCATATATTTT. This gives the protein CASRGQGAGNTIYF.

The genes are TRBV24-1 and TRBJ2-5; a possible D gene is TRBD1 (6 bases). The CDR3 is 14 residues long. Germline V CDR1 and CDR2: KGHDR, SFDVKD. The ends were cut back, 5 bases at V and 2 bases at J, with 11 bases in the middle. CDR3 bases: TGTGCCACCAGTGGCCTGGACAGTCAAGAGACCCAGTACTTC. Translating gives CATSGLDSQETQYF.

This chain uses TRBV5-1 with TRBJ1-3; 7 bases are shared with TRBD1. CDR1 is SGHRS, CDR2 YFSETQ, per germline. Losses at the gene ends were 4 bases for V and 4 bases for J; bases not matched to a gene: 8. CDR3 size: 15 residues. DNA of the CDR3: TGCGCCAGCAGCCCCGGTGAGGGGGCGGGAAACACCATATATTTT. Translated, it gives CASSPGEGAGNTIYF.

The CDR3 reads CASSIKGWTEAFF. The DNA of the CDR3 is TGTGCCAGTAGTATAAAGGGGTGGACTGAAGCTTTCTTT. The rearrangement links TRBV19 to TRBJ1-1, with a possible D match to TRBD1 (5 bases). CDR1 is LNHDA, CDR2 SQIVND, per germline (reference sequence). CDR3 length equals 13 residues. The V gene lost 2 bases and the J gene lost 5 bases, with 9 bases spanning the gap.

The chain employs TRBV6-6 and TRBJ1-2; the D gene is possibly TRBD1 (5 bases). The CDR3 sequence is 15 residues long. V lost 6 bases and J 1 base, leaving 15 bases between the germline ends. CDR1 MNHNY and CDR2 SVGAGI come from the germline V gene (reference sequence). The CDR3 reads CASSSPGQNNYGYTF. The CDR3 DNA sequence: TGTGCCAGCAGCTCTCCCGGACAAAATAACTATGGCTACACCTTC.

The gene calls are TRBV19 and TRBJ1-5, with D unresolved. The CDR3 is made up of 14 amino acids. Trimming cost V 6 bases and J 4 bases, with 13 bases left between them. Germline loops: CDR1 LNHDA, CDR2 SQIVND (reference sequence). Here the CDR3 DNA reads TGTGCCAGTAGCATACTCGACACTAATCAGCCCCAGCATTTT. Its translation is CASSILDTNQPQHF.

The rearrangement uses TRBV6-5 and TRBJ2-7; 8 positions match TRBD1. Germline lookup yields CDR1 MNHEY and CDR2 SVGAGI. This CDR3 contains 14 residues. The V and J ends lost 7 bases and 3 bases, in that order; junction bases with no gene match: 8. The CDR3 coding sequence is TGTGCCAGCAATACCGGACAGGGCCGCTACGAGCAGTACTTC. Its translation is CASNTGQGRYEQYF.

This chain joins TRBV9 and TRBJ1-2; 8 bases match TRBD1. Germline assignment: CDR1 SGDLS and CDR2 YYNGEE. The CDR3 spans 13 residues. V was pared by 0 bases and J by 8 bases, with 3 bases of the junction left unmatched. The CDR3 DNA reads as TGTGCCAGCAGCGTAGACAGGGGGGGCGGCTACACCTTC. This translates into CASSVDRGGGYTF. Variable domain in full (rest from reference TRBV9 and TRBJ1-2): DSGVTQTPKHLITATGQRVTLRCSPRSGDLSVYWYQQSLDQGLQFLIQYYNGEERAKGNILERFSAQQFPDLHSELNLSSLELGDSALYFCASSVDRGGGYTFGSGTRLTVV.

The V and J genes are TRBV3-1 (or the pseudogene TRBV3-2) and TRBJ2-2, with 10 bases matching TRBD1. The ends lost 4 bases at V and 6 bases at J; junction bases unmatched: 5. This CDR3 contains 15 residues. Germline CDR1 LGHDT, CDR2 YNNKEL (reference sequence). CDR3 DNA: TGTGCCAGCAGCCCCTACGGACAGGGGGCCGGGGAGCTGTTTTTT. This encodes CASSPYGQGAGELFF.

V gene TRBV3-1 (or the pseudogene TRBV3-2) combines with J gene TRBJ1-4; possibly TRBD1 for D (6 bases). V shed 0 bases and J shed 8 bases, with 10 bases lying between them. Germline lookup yields CDR1 LGHDT and CDR2 YNNKEL (reference sequence). The CDR3 totals 14 residues. CDR3 in amino acids: CASSQEGAGEKLFF. The CDR3 DNA reads as TGTGCCAGCAGCCAAGAGGGGGCTGGGGAAAAACTGTTTTTT.

The rearrangement uses TRBV5-1 and TRBJ2-2; TRBD1 agrees at 7 bases. The CDR3 has 14 amino acids. The trim removed 2 bases at V and 7 bases at J, leaving 5 bases unmatched. CDR1 is SGHRS, CDR2 YFSETQ, per germline. CDR3 nucleotides: TGCGCCAGCAGCTTTGAGGGGGCTAGCGGGGAGCTGTTTTTT. It specifies CASSFEGASGELFF.

This chain uses TRBV27 with TRBJ1-2; 8 positions agree with TRBD1. Germline-derived CDR1 and CDR2 are MNHEY and SMNVEV (reference sequence). Losses at the gene ends were 5 bases for V and 4 bases for J; bases not matched to a gene: 6. The CDR3 totals 14 residues. The DNA for the CDR3 is TGTGCCAGCAGTGCCGGACAGGGAGGCTATGGCTACACCTTC. Translated: CASSAGQGGYGYTF.

This clone was seen more than once but under ten times. The chain recombines TRBV27 with TRBJ1-2; D is unresolved. The CDR3 extends over 14 amino acids. With 6 bases removed from V and 4 bases from J, the gap between germline ends came to 15 bases. Germline CDR1 and CDR2: MNHEY and SMNVEV (reference sequence). CDR3 coding DNA: TGTGCCAGCAGACCCACCGGAGCTGGCTATGGCTACACCTTC. Translating gives CASRPTGAGYGYTF.

The V and J genes are TRBV11-2 and TRBJ2-7, with TRBD1 matching 9 bases. The germline V gene has CDR1 SGHAT and CDR2 FQNNGV. V lost 7 bases to trimming and J lost 7 bases; unmatched junction nucleotides: 11. The CDR3 totals 14 residues. CDR3 bases: TGTGCCAGCATCCCGGGACAGGGAGGGAATGAGCAGTACTTC. Its translation: CASIPGQGGNEQYF.

The CDR3 sequence is CAKKGAGSLNTIYF. In DNA form, the CDR3 reads TGTGCCAAGAAGGGGGCAGGGTCCCTAAACACCATATATTTT. The V call is TRBV2, the J call TRBJ1-3; 7 bases are a match to TRBD1. After removal of 10 bases from V and 6 bases from J, the junction contained 12 bases not matched to a gene. Germline V gene data show CDR1 as SNHLY and CDR2 as FYNNEI. This CDR3 region has 14 residues.

The chain couples TRBV6-5 to TRBJ2-7; D is perhaps TRBD2 (5 bases). Germline CDR1 reads MNHEY; CDR2 reads SVGAGI. Trimming left V 8 bases short and J 1 base short, with 15 bases between. CDR3 size: 14 residues. CDR3 protein: CASLKVRGSYEQYV. DNA for the CDR3: TGTGCCAGCCTAAAGGTGAGAGGGTCCTACGAGCAGTACGTC.

The V and J genes are TRBV7-7 and TRBJ2-3; D gene uncertain. The germline V and J ends were trimmed by 5 bases and 1 base, with 10 bases remaining between them. Per the germline V gene, CDR1 is SSHAT and CDR2 is FNYEAQ (reference sequence). CDR3 length: 14 amino acids. CDR3 sequence reads: CASSDSKGTDTQYF. The DNA for the CDR3 is TGTGCCAGCAGCGACTCAAAAGGCACAGATACGCAGTATTTT. Together with reference TRBV7-7 and TRBJ2-3, the CDR3 gives the full variable domain: GAGVSQSPRYKVTKRGQDVTLRCDPISSHATLYWYQQALGQGPEFLTYFNYEAQPDKSGLPSDRFSAERPEGSISTLTIQRTEQRDSAMYRCASSDSKGTDTQYFGPGTRLTVL.

The CDR3 bases are TGTGCCAGCAGCTGGGACAGCCGCCTCTATCACTACACCTTC. It encodes CASSWDSRLYHYTF. J is TRBJ1-2 and V is TRBV5-4; 7 bases agree with TRBD1. The CDR3 covers 14 residues. J lost 10 bases, V lost 3 bases, and 12 bases had no gene match. Germline V lookup: CDR1 SGHNT, CDR2 YYREEE (reference sequence).

The V gene is TRBV5-1, the J gene TRBJ2-1; D is ambiguous. The CDR3 totals 12 residues. Deletions cut 5 bases from V and 4 bases from J, with 7 bases between. CDR1 and CDR2 from the germline V gene are SGHRS and YFSETQ. The CDR3 coding sequence is TGCGCCAGCAGTTGGGCGTACAATGAGCAGTTCTTC. Its protein is CASSWAYNEQFF.

The rearrangement joins TRBV19 to TRBJ2-2; no reliable D call. The CDR3 contains 12 residues. Germline CDR1 and CDR2: LNHDA and SQIVND (reference sequence). V dropped 8 bases and J dropped 6 bases, with 10 bases sitting between them. CDR3 in amino acids: CASRVVPGELFF. CDR3 DNA sequence: TGTGCCAGTCGAGTAGTCCCCGGGGAGCTGTTTTTT.